The 19 T cell receptor beta chains listed next were all sequenced from one sample in a study of cytomegalovirus exposure and HLA in healthy donors (dated by TCRdb to about 2017). Library creation used the immunoSEQ multiplex PCR assay. For the multiplex PCR, a mixture combining 60 forward primers for TCR Vbeta segments and 13 reverse primers for TCR Jbeta segments was used. TCRdb mirrors the immuneACCESS table, restricted to in-frame sequences. Some clones are absent from its copies; in checked studies, under half trace to an unresolved V gene, and the reason for the others is unknown. The sample records approximately 100,000 clones, roughly 82% of which are singletons. The top ten hold over 9.5% of the sample. The sequenced sample consisted of PBMCs. These receptors originate from a man aged 50 or older in good health and CMV-seronegative.

The chain carries TRBV2 and TRBJ2-7; a possible D gene is TRBD2 (6 bases). The CDR3 has 13 residues. Per the germline V gene, CDR1 is SNHLY and CDR2 is FYNNEI. V was clipped by 8 bases and J by 3 bases, with 14 bases between them. The CDR3 is CASVGDGSYEQYF. In nucleotides, the CDR3 is TGTGCCAGCGTGGGGGACGGGAGCTACGAGCAGTACTTC.

This chain joins TRBV18 and TRBJ1-1; perhaps TRBD1 as D (6 bases). The ends were cut back, 4 bases at V and 0 bases at J, with 9 bases in the middle. Germline CDR1 reads KGHSH; CDR2 reads LQKENI. The CDR3 has 14 amino acids. In DNA form, the CDR3 reads TGTGCCAGCTCACTCGGACAGATGAACACTGAAGCTTTCTTT. Its translation: CASSLGQMNTEAFF.

This clone showed up just a few times. The chain recombines TRBV5-8 with TRBJ1-2; TRBD1 agrees at 7 bases. The junction had 10 bases not matched to a gene; V was cut back by 4 bases and J by 7 bases. The CDR3 is made up of 14 amino acids. CDR1 is SGHTS and CDR2 is YDEGEE in the germline V gene. The CDR3 protein is CASSGLNRGPGYTF. The DNA for the CDR3 is TGTGCCAGCAGCGGCTTAAACAGGGGACCTGGCTACACCTTC.

This clone has just one count. This sequence joins TRBV5-1 and TRBJ1-3; D ambiguous. With 0 bases removed from V and 0 bases from J, the gap between germline ends came to 4 bases. The CDR3 contains 14 residues. CDR1 and CDR2 from the germline V gene are SGHRS and YFSETQ. CDR3: CASSLGRSGNTIYF. CDR3 coding DNA: TGCGCCAGCAGCTTGGGTCGCTCTGGAAACACCATATATTTT.

V and J are TRBV30 and TRBJ1-1; TRBD1 aligns across 7 bases. V lost 1 base and J lost 1; bases outside the gene matches: 3. The CDR3 is 14 amino acids. Germline V gene lookup returns CDR1 GTSNPN and CDR2 SVGIG (reference sequence). CDR3 DNA sequence: TGTGCCTGGAGTGGGGACAGACGGAACACTGAAGCTTTCTTT. It yields the protein CAWSGDRRNTEAFF.

The V and J genes are TRBV11-2 and TRBJ2-7, with D possibly being TRBD1 (6 bases). Germline V gives CDR1 SGHAT, CDR2 FQNNGV. Trimming shortened V by 4 bases and J by 3 bases, and 16 bases separated the two germline ends. The CDR3 spans 15 residues. The CDR3 DNA follows: TGTGCCAGCAGCTCCTCAGGGGAAGGCTACTACGAGCAGTACTTC. Amino acids: CASSSSGEGYYEQYF.

The V and J genes are TRBV7-2 and TRBJ2-1; maybe TRBD1 (6 bases). The CDR3 contains 16 residues. Trimming cost V 4 bases and J 0 bases, with 13 bases left between them. Germline lookup yields CDR1 SGHTA and CDR2 FQGNSA. The CDR3 sequence: CASSSSADSSYNEQFF. CDR3 DNA sequence: TGTGCCAGCAGCTCGTCAGCGGACAGCTCCTACAATGAGCAGTTCTTC.

The CDR3: CASSRDRGYEQYF. The CDR3 coding sequence is TGTGCCAGCAGCCGGGACAGGGGGTACGAGCAGTACTTC. This chain links TRBV7-9 with TRBJ2-7; 11 nucleotides match TRBD1. Germline CDR1 and CDR2: SEHNR and FQNEAQ (reference sequence). The CDR3 consists of 13 residues. After removal of 5 bases from V and 4 bases from J, the junction contained 1 base not matched to a gene.

The chain carries TRBV2 and TRBJ2-7; D ambiguous. This CDR3 region has 14 residues. Germline V gene data show CDR1 as SNHLY and CDR2 as FYNNEI. V was cut by 5 bases and J by 5 bases, with 16 bases left in between. CDR3 nucleotides: TGTGCCAGCAGTATTCGTGTGGCGGTTGACGAGCAGTACTTC. Its translation: CASSIRVAVDEQYF.

This clone was detected a few times. V is TRBV4-2 and J is TRBJ2-7; 9 nucleotides match TRBD2. The CDR3 runs to 15 residues. V lost 4 bases to trimming and J lost 8 bases; unmatched junction nucleotides: 12. Germline values: CDR1 LGHNA, CDR2 YNFKEQ. CDR3 protein: CASSPQGDSGRKQYF. In DNA form, the CDR3 reads TGTGCCAGCAGCCCTCAGGGTGATAGCGGGAGAAAGCAGTACTTC.

V and J are TRBV9 and TRBJ1-1, with TRBD1 matching 8 bases. The CDR3 is made up of 14 amino acids. From germline, CDR1 is SGDLS and CDR2 YYNGEE. V dropped 2 bases and J dropped 0; count of bases not matched to a gene: 0. The CDR3 DNA sequence: TGTGCCAGCAGCGTGACAGGGGTGAACACTGAAGCTTTCTTT. This gives the protein CASSVTGVNTEAFF.

The CDR3 sequence: CASSVGAGAFNYGYTF. Written as DNA, the CDR3 is TGTGCCAGCAGCGTAGGTGCAGGGGCATTTAACTATGGCTACACCTTC. The rearrangement links TRBV9 to TRBJ1-2; D perhaps matches TRBD1 (6 bases). Germline loops: CDR1 SGDLS, CDR2 YYNGEE. The V end was cut by 0 bases, the J end by 1 base, with 13 bases between. The CDR3 consists of 16 residues.

The chain is built from TRBV30 and TRBJ2-3; D perhaps matches TRBD2 (6 bases). This CDR3 is built from 14 residues. Germline values: CDR1 GTSNPN, CDR2 SVGIG (reference sequence). V lost 2 bases and J lost 0, with 9 bases in between. Here the CDR3 reads CAWSLGTSTDTQYF. CDR3 coding DNA: TGTGCCTGGAGTCTGGGGACTAGCACAGATACGCAGTATTTT.

This clone was seen only a few times. The chain links TRBV5-1 to TRBJ1-2; the D gene is possibly TRBD1 (5 bases). Trimming removed 4 bases from V and 3 bases from J, with 10 bases in between. Germline CDR1 is SGHRS and CDR2 is YFSETQ. The CDR3 loop spans 13 amino acids. This CDR3 reads CASSLEGYYGYTF. CDR3 DNA: TGCGCCAGCAGCCTGGAGGGGTACTATGGCTACACCTTC.

The chain has TRBV27 and TRBJ1-1; tentatively, D is TRBD1 (5 bases). V was shortened by 3 bases and J by 2 bases, with 16 bases between the two germline ends. The CDR3 sequence is 16 residues long. Per germline, CDR1 MNHEY and CDR2 SMNVEV (reference sequence). The CDR3 region is CASSFRQGRLNTEAFF. CDR3 coding DNA: TGTGCCAGCAGTTTTAGGCAGGGCCGCCTTAACACTGAAGCTTTCTTT.

This chain links TRBV6-1 with TRBJ2-7; 9 bases map to TRBD2. Trimming cost V 4 bases and J 9 bases; bases outside gene matches: 16. This CDR3 contains 16 residues. In germline, CDR1 is MNHNS, CDR2 SASEGT. The CDR3, as DNA: TGTGCCAGCAGTGCGAGTACTAGCGGGCAAGGATTTGTGCAGTACTTC. This encodes CASSASTSGQGFVQYF.

V usage is TRBV28 and J usage is TRBJ1-6; D is ambiguous. CDR3 length equals 16 residues. Trimming pared 10 bases from V and 6 bases from J, leaving 22 bases between. Germline CDR1 MDHEN, CDR2 SYDVKM. The CDR3 spells CATNEASNMGNSPLHF. CDR3 DNA: TGTGCCACCAATGAGGCGAGTAATATGGGTAATTCACCCCTCCACTTT.

This clone was seen a handful of times. This chain joins TRBV5-6 and TRBJ2-1; TRBD2 aligns across 7 bases. The CDR3 consists of 15 residues. The J segment lost 4 bases and the V segment lost 4 bases, leaving 8 bases of the junction unmatched. The germline CDR1 and CDR2 sequences are SGHDT and YYEEEE. CDR3 in amino acids: CASSPGLAVYNEQFF. In nucleotides, the CDR3 is TGTGCCAGCAGCCCTGGGCTAGCGGTTTACAATGAGCAGTTCTTC.

A word on this clone: Distinct nucleotide sequences in the sample also encode this CDR3. This chain uses TRBV7-6 with TRBJ2-7, with a possible D match to TRBD1 (5 bases). V was cut by 1 base and J by 1 base, with 8 bases left in between. Germline CDR1 is SGHVS and CDR2 is FNYEAQ. The CDR3 covers 14 residues. The DNA of the CDR3 is TGTGCCAGCAGCTTAGGTTCAGGGTCCTACGAGCAGTACTTC. Amino acid sequence: CASSLGSGSYEQYF. Supplemented by reference TRBV7-6 and TRBJ2-7, the full variable domain reads GAGVSQSPRYKVTKRGQDVALRCDPISGHVSLYWYRQALGQGPEFLTYFNYEAQQDKSGLPNDRFSAERPEGSISTLTIQRTEQRDSAMYRCASSLGSGSYEQYFGPGTRLTVT.